This TCR beta chain originates from a study of blood T cell repertoires in COVID-19. Whole-study context: The United States, Italy and Spain supplied acute and convalescent COVID-19 samples. T cells, B-cell-depleted T cells, or PBMCs provided the cDNA or gDNA that served as material.

Libraries were prepared by immunoSEQ multiplex PCR; TCRdb keeps only in-frame clonotypes and omits some of them. The sample carries 300,000 or so clones, roughly 92% recorded once. Enrolled during active infection, Seattle patients were then followed longitudinally. V was trimmed by 1 base and J by 0 bases, leaving 6 bases between them. Germline V gene data show CDR1 as SEHNR and CDR2 as FQNEAQ (reference sequence). The CDR3 is made up of 14 amino acids. The sample consisted of peripheral blood. This rearrangement joins TRBV7-9 to TRBJ1-2; D gene unclear. This sequence was found in a young woman with COVID-19, enrolled during active disease. In DNA form, the CDR3 reads TGTGCCAGCAGCTTAGGGGCCTCTAACTATGGCTACACCTTC. Translated, it gives CASSLGASNYGYTF.